The rows below give T cell receptor beta chains drawn from one sample of a study of OX40 agonist ivuxolimab in advanced cancers. Generated by immunoSEQ multiplex PCR, the TCRdb table keeps only in-frame clones and is missing some. The sample lists more than 65,000 clones; 80% to 90% were seen once. The source was CD4+ or CD8+ T cells sorted from blood, collected in a trial of the OX40 agonist ivuxolimab. These receptors came from an adult with an advanced solid tumor such as melanoma, head and neck, liver or kidney cancer. CDR3s include the opening cysteine and the closing phenylalanine or tryptophan. The D gene is left open where the match is weak.

j_call	d_call	v_call	cdr3_nt	cdr3_aa
TRBJ2-3	TRBD2	TRBV18	TGTGCCAGCTCATCAACTAGCGGGAGTATAGATACGCAGTATTTT	CASSSTSGSIDTQYF
TRBJ2-2	TRBD2	TRBV7-2	TGTGCCAGCAGCTTAGTCACGGGAGCGGGGACCGGGGAGCTGTTTTTT	CASSLVTGAGTGELFF
TRBJ1-2	TRBD1	TRBV10-3	TGTGCCATCAGTGAGCGCGGGACAGGGGGCAACAGCTATGGCTACACCTTC	CAISERGTGGNSYGYTF
TRBJ2-2	-	TRBV5-5	TGTGCCAGCAGCGGCCTGCTGACTATGGGCACCGGGGAGCTGTTTTTT	CASSGLLTMGTGELFF
TRBJ2-7	-	TRBV27	TGTGCCAGCAGTCCCGGAGACTCAACCTACGAGCAGTACTTC	CASSPGDSTYEQYF
TRBJ2-7	-	TRBV7-2	TGTGCCAGCAGCTTAATGGCCTATAATTACGAGCAGTACTTC	CASSLMAYNYEQYF
TRBJ2-7	-	TRBV6-1	TGTGCCAGCAGTGAAGGAGTGGGGTCCTCCTACGAGCAGTACTTC	CASSEGVGSSYEQYF
TRBJ2-3	-	TRBV5-1	TGCGCCAGCAGCTTGGATTGGGGCGTGGCAGATACGCAGTATTTT	CASSLDWGVADTQYF
TRBJ1-1	-	TRBV6-5	TGTGCCAGCAGTCCTGGGTTGAACACTGAAGCTTTCTTT	CASSPGLNTEAFF
TRBJ2-5	TRBD2	TRBV11-2	TGTGCCAGCAGCCCCCGGGGTCGCGGGAGTAGCCAAGAGACCCAGTACTTC	CASSPRGRGSSQETQYF
TRBJ2-7	-	TRBV11-2	TGTGCCAGCAGCTTAAGTCCAGGGCTCGAGCAGTACTTC	CASSLSPGLEQYF
TRBJ1-5	TRBD1	TRBV10-3	TGTGCCATCAGTGCACAGGGGAACAATCAGCCCCAGCATTTT	CAISAQGNNQPQHF
TRBJ1-4	-	TRBV7-9	TGTGCCAGCAGCCAAGGTTATATCGTTGGGGGGGCTAATGAAAAACTGTTTTTT	CASSQGYIVGGANEKLFF
TRBJ1-2	-	TRBV19	TGTGCCAGTAGTGCAGACAGACTATATGGCTACACCTTC	CASSADRLYGYTF
TRBJ2-7	TRBD2	TRBV2	TGTGCCAGCAGTGGGAGACTAGCGGCCTACGAGCAGTACTTC	CASSGRLAAYEQYF